One sample yielded the 17 T cell receptor beta chains listed below, sequenced in a study of blood T cell repertoires in COVID-19. Using immunoSEQ multiplex PCR, the repertoire was profiled, and TCRdb retains in-frame clones only, with some absent. The table includes about 76,000 clones, approximately 80% detected once. Sequenced sample: peripheral blood. The receptors derive from a human donor in a cohort sampled during active COVID-19.

V is TRBV5-4 and J is TRBJ2-3; the match to TRBD1 covers 7 bases. V lost 3 bases, J lost 6 bases, and 7 bases stayed unmatched. The CDR3 totals 14 residues. Germline V gene lookup returns CDR1 SGHNT and CDR2 YYREEE (reference sequence). CDR3 residues: CASSWETGTDTQYF. CDR3 bases: TGTGCCAGCAGCTGGGAGACAGGGACCGATACGCAGTATTTT.

This clone was recorded at least ten times. J is TRBJ2-1 and V is TRBV6-5; the match to TRBD2 covers 8 bases. The CDR3 runs to 14 residues. Germline V gives CDR1 MNHEY, CDR2 SVGAGI. With V trimmed by 11 bases and J by 4 bases, 10 bases remained unmatched. CDR3 amino acids: CACRSSGDYNEQFF. In DNA form, the CDR3 reads TGTGCCTGTCGGAGTAGCGGGGATTACAATGAGCAGTTCTTC.

A single count supports this clone. CDR3 in DNA: TGCAGCGTTGAGACTAGCGGGACCGGGGAGCTGTTTTTT. Its translation is CSVETSGTGELFF. The chain employs TRBV29-1 and TRBJ2-2; 10 bases agree with TRBD2. The CDR3 loop spans 13 amino acids. Germline CDR1 SQVTM, CDR2 ANQGSEA. V trimming: 3 bases; J trimming: 5 bases; junction bases outside the gene matches: 0.

The chain uses TRBV5-4 and TRBJ2-1; 9 bases match TRBD2. V trimming: 4 bases; J trimming: 7 bases; junction bases outside the gene matches: 6. The CDR3 extends over 14 amino acids. Germline V CDR1 and CDR2: SGHNT, YYREEE (reference sequence). CDR3 nucleotide sequence: TGTGCCAGCAGCCCGGCCCTAGCGGGGAATGAGCAGTTCTTC. It encodes CASSPALAGNEQFF. The whole variable domain, filled in from reference TRBV5-4 and TRBJ2-1, reads ETGVTQSPTHLIKTRGQQVTLRCSSQSGHNTVSWYQQALGQGPQFIFQYYREEENGRGNFPPRFSGLQFPNYSSELNVNALELDDSALYLCASSPALAGNEQFFGPGTRLTVL.

The V and J genes are TRBV18 and TRBJ2-5, with D maybe TRBD1 (6 bases). The CDR3 is 13 residues long. The germline V gene has CDR1 KGHSH and CDR2 LQKENI. Trimming cost V 5 bases and J 4 bases, with 11 bases left between them. CDR3 DNA: TGTGCCAGCTCAGCCGGCAGGGGAGAGACCCAGTACTTC. Translation gives CASSAGRGETQYF. Drawing the rest from reference TRBV18 and TRBJ2-5, the complete variable domain is NAGVMQNPRHLVRRRGQEARLRCSPMKGHSHVYWYRQLPEEGLKFMVYLQKENIIDESGMPKERFSAEFPKEGPSILRIQQVVRGDSAAYFCASSAGRGETQYFGPGTRLLVL.

The rearrangement links TRBV12-5 to TRBJ1-4; D might be TRBD1 (6 bases). This CDR3 has 14 amino acids. CDR1 LGHNT and CDR2 FRNRAP come from the germline V gene. The V gene lost 5 bases and the J gene lost 5 bases, with 12 bases spanning the gap. DNA for the CDR3: TGTGCTAGTGGTCCTGGACAGCCAAATGAAAAACTGTTTTTT. Residues: CASGPGQPNEKLFF.

The rearrangement joins TRBV7-3 to TRBJ1-2; 11 bases agree with TRBD1. The germline CDR1 and CDR2 sequences are SGHTA and FQGTGA. The V segment lost 5 bases and the J segment 4 bases; nucleotides outside the gene matches: 9. The CDR3 covers 16 residues. This chain's CDR3 is CASSPGGGQGVYGYTF. In DNA, the CDR3 is TGTGCCAGCAGCCCTGGAGGGGGACAGGGGGTCTATGGCTACACCTTC.

The chain links TRBV11-3 to TRBJ2-1; 9 bases fit TRBD1. In germline, CDR1 is SGHNT, CDR2 YENEEA. The CDR3 is 15 residues long. V was pared by 5 bases and J by 5 bases, with 7 bases of the junction left unmatched. CDR3: CASSRLWTGDNEQFF. Written as DNA, the CDR3 is TGTGCCAGCAGCCGTCTCTGGACAGGGGACAATGAGCAGTTCTTC.

CDR3 residues: CASSITGDTNEKLFF. CDR3 sequence (DNA): TGTGCCAGTAGTATAACAGGGGACACTAATGAAAAACTGTTTTTT. This chain joins TRBV19 and TRBJ1-4, with 7 bases lining up with TRBD1. The CDR3 covers 15 residues. Germline V gene lookup returns CDR1 LNHDA and CDR2 SQIVND (reference sequence). V dropped 2 bases and J dropped 2; count of bases not matched to a gene: 2.

This chain uses TRBV7-2 with TRBJ2-7, with 9 bases aligning to TRBD1. The CDR3 runs to 15 residues. Trimming removed 4 bases from V and 1 base from J; junction bases left unmatched: 5. Germline-derived CDR1 and CDR2 are SGHTA and FQGNSA. CDR3 amino acids: CASSSTGGRSYEQYF. DNA of the CDR3: TGTGCCAGCAGCTCCACAGGGGGCAGGTCCTACGAGCAGTACTTC.

This rearrangement joins TRBV28 to TRBJ2-5; no definite D call. The CDR3 spans 15 residues. Germline V CDR1 and CDR2: MDHEN, SYDVKM. V lost 6 bases, J lost 2 bases, and 16 bases lay in between. In DNA form, the CDR3 reads TGTGCCAGCAGCCCCTCTCGGCAGGCACAAGAGACCCAGTACTTC. It specifies CASSPSRQAQETQYF.

This chain links TRBV5-1 with TRBJ1-1; D gene ambiguous. CDR1 and CDR2 (germline): SGHRS, YFSETQ. The V end was cut by 2 bases, the J end by 1 base, with 9 bases between. This CDR3 has 14 residues. Here the CDR3 DNA reads TGCGCCAGCAGCTTCTTACACGAGAACACTGAAGCTTTCTTT. This encodes CASSFLHENTEAFF.

For the CDR3, the DNA is TGTGCCAGCATCAGAGGGGGCGCGGGGAACGAGCAGTACTTC. Translating it yields CASIRGGAGNEQYF. This chain uses TRBV2 with TRBJ2-7, with TRBD1 as a possible D gene (7 bases). V was cut by 7 bases and J by 5 bases, with 18 bases left in between. Germline-derived CDR1 and CDR2 are SNHLY and FYNNEI. The CDR3 has 14 residues.

V gene TRBV3-1 (or the pseudogene TRBV3-2) combines with J gene TRBJ1-5; 7 nucleotides align to TRBD1. CDR1 and CDR2 (germline): LGHDT, YNNKEL (reference sequence). V gave up 4 bases and J gave up 7 bases; unmatched junction bases: 7. The CDR3 has 14 residues. CDR3 sequence (DNA): TGTGCCAGCAGCCCGACAGGGTCGGCCCAGCCCCAGCATTTT. Encoded protein: CASSPTGSAQPQHF.

The gene calls are TRBV3-1 (or the pseudogene TRBV3-2) and TRBJ1-6, with D perhaps TRBD1 (6 bases). There are 15 residues in the CDR3. Looked up from germline, CDR1 is LGHDT and CDR2 is YNNKEL (reference sequence). The V gene lost 1 base and the J gene lost 11 bases, with 15 bases spanning the gap. The DNA for the CDR3 is TGTGCCAGCAGCCAAGTCGACACAGGGACGGCACCCCTCCACTTT. This encodes CASSQVDTGTAPLHF.

This clone showed up just a few times. This chain uses TRBV29-1 with TRBJ2-3; tentative D call: TRBD2 (6 bases). The CDR3 is made up of 12 amino acids. The germline CDR1 and CDR2 sequences are SQVTM and ANQGSEA. Between the trimmed V and J ends, which lost 7 bases and 4 bases, there was a span of 12 bases. CDR3 DNA sequence: TGCAGCGGGAGGGCCCCCCCAGATACGCAGTATTTT. It encodes CSGRAPPDTQYF.

V is TRBV9 and J is TRBJ2-3; 7 nucleotides line up with TRBD2. This CDR3 is 14 amino acids long. J lost 6 bases, V lost 1 base, and 5 bases had no gene match. Germline V CDR1 and CDR2: SGDLS, YYNGEE. CDR3 nucleotides: TGTGCCAGCAGCGTACGCGCGGGGGAGGATACGCAGTATTTT. Its protein product is CASSVRAGEDTQYF.